Given below is one T cell receptor (beta chain) in context. The antigen it binds to is not known. The record has no base qualities; no much larger clone is one base away. V was cut back by 3 bases and J by 3 bases, leaving a gap of 12 bases between them. The CDR3 starts with the cysteine, ends with the phenylalanine, and has 14 residues. The retained sequence is limited to the CDR3, 42 bases, with the frame set at the first base. CDR1 and CDR2 are drawn from the germline V gene: SGHRS, YFSETQ. Whole blood was collected in K2EDTA tubes by collaborating institutions according to the institutions' own protocols. For TCRbeta analysis, collaborators shipped samples in one of three forms: frozen whole blood, isolated PBMCs, or DNA extracted from either of those sample types. These data are taken from a study of blood T cell repertoires in COVID-19 (TCRdb year 2020). Background for the entire study: Collaborator samples came from the United States, Italy and Spain and covered acute and convalescent phases of COVID-19. Subjects who had been exposed to COVID-19, were actively infected with it, or had recovered from it provided the deeply sampled blood TCRbeta repertoires that made up the dataset. The repertoires were released in a freely available public database meant as a resource for research on the immune response to SARS-CoV-2. Where HLA class I and class II types were available, the types were taken from metadata supplied by the sample provider, not from assay-based typing. Nearly every sample came with metadata listing a de-identified subject ID, COVID-19 status, age in years and sex. The prospective study material was composed of cDNA or gDNA derived from T cells, B-cell-depleted T cells, or PBMCs. Samples were obtained from the ongoing ImmuneRACE study (first 160 participants) and from approximately 1,200 subjects provided by 6 global collaborators.

Summary of the overall study and its limitations: The quantity of clinical and demographic metadata differed by source and by participant and was supplied without curation.

TCRbeta CDR3 regions were amplified from genomic DNA by means of the immunoSEQ Assay, a bias-controlled multiplex PCR. The authors' pipeline ran thus. Within the assay, amplification of reference gene primers was used to estimate how many nucleated cells each sample contained. To quantify the absolute abundance of each unique TCRbeta CDR3 rearrangement, sequence reads were collapsed and filtered. Productive Simpson clonality was computed per sample as the square root of Simpson's diversity index over productive rearrangements. Imported from immuneACCESS, the table was reduced by TCRdb to in-frame sequences with V and J called. These copies leave out some clones; in studies compared against another copy, an unresolved V gene accounts for under half, and the cause of the remainder is not known. V and J calls and clone size are given by that table; D and trimming were obtained from the DNA. This sample is represented by over 300,000 clones; about 82% of them were singletons. Jointly, the top ten make up 1.5% to 2% of the sample.

Source material: peripheral blood. The chain joins TRBV5-1 to TRBJ1-1; the D region possibly corresponds to TRBD1 (6 bases align). The origin of this receptor is a woman between 50 and 59 years old with acute or convalescent COVID-19. The nucleotides read TGCGCCAGCAGCTCGCGGGGGCGGGACACTGAAGCTTTCTTT. Translation gives CASSSRGRDTEAFF. The CDR3 plus the reference TRBV5-1 and TRBJ1-1 genes for the other parts give the full variable domain: KAGVTQTPRYLIKTRGQQVTLSCSPISGHRSVSWYQQTPGQGLQFLFEYFSETQRNKGNFPGRFSGRQFSNSRSEMNVSTLELGDSALYLCASSSRGRDTEAFFGQGTRLTVV.